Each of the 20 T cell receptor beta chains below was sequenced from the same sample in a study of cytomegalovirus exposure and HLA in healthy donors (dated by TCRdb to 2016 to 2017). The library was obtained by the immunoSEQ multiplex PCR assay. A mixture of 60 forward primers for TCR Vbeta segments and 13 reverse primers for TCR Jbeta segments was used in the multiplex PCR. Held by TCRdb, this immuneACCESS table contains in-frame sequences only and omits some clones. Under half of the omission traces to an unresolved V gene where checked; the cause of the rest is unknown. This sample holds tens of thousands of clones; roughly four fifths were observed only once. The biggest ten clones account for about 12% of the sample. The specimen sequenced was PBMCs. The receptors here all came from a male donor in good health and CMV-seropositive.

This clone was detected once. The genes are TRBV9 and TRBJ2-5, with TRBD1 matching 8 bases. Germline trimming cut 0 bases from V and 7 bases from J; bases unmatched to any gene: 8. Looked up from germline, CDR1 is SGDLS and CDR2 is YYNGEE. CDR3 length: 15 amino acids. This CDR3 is CASSVEGGTGGTQYF. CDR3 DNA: TGTGCCAGCAGCGTAGAAGGTGGGACAGGAGGGACCCAGTACTTC.

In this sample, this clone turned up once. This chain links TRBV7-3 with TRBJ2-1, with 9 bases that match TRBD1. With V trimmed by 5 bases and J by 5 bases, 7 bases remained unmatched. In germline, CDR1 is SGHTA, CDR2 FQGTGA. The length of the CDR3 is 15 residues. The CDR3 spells CASSPDRGSHNEQFF. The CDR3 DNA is TGTGCCAGCAGCCCCGACAGGGGGTCACACAATGAGCAGTTCTTC.

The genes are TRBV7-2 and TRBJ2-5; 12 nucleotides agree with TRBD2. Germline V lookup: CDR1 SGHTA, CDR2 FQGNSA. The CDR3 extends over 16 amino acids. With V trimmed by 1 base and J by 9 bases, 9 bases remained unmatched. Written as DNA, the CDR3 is TGTGCCAGCAGCTTAGTGTTGACTAGCGGGGGCGGGTCCCAGTACTTC. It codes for CASSLVLTSGGGSQYF.

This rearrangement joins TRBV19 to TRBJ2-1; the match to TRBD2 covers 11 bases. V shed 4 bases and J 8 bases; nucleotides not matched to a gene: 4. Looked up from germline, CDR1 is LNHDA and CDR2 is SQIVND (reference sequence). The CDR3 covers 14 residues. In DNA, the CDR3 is TGTGCCAGTAGTAATGGACTAGCGGGCTATGAGCAGTTCTTC. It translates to CASSNGLAGYEQFF.

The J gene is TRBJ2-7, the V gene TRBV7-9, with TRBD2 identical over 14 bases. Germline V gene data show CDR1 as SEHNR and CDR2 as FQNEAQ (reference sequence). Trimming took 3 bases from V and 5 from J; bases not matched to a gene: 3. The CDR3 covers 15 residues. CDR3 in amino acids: CASSFSTSGRDEQYF. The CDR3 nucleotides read TGTGCCAGCAGCTTCTCGACTAGCGGGAGGGACGAGCAGTACTTC.

CDR3 sequence reads: CASSPEGGGAYEQYF. The CDR3 nucleotides are TGTGCCAGCTCACCGGAGGGGGGGGGTGCCTACGAGCAGTACTTC. The V and J genes are TRBV18 and TRBJ2-7; D perhaps matches TRBD2 (7 bases). This CDR3 has 15 residues. The V gene lost 3 bases and the J gene lost 2 bases, with 14 bases spanning the gap. Per the germline V gene, CDR1 is KGHSH and CDR2 is LQKENI. The variable domain in full, with the rest retrieved from reference TRBV18 and TRBJ2-7, is NAGVMQNPRHLVRRRGQEARLRCSPMKGHSHVYWYRQLPEEGLKFMVYLQKENIIDESGMPKERFSAEFPKEGPSILRIQQVVRGDSAAYFCASSPEGGGAYEQYFGPGTRLTVT.

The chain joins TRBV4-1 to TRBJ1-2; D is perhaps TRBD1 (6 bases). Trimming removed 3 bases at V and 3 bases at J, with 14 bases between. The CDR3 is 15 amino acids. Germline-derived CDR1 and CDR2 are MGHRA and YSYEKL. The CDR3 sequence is CASSQVGQGYYGYTF. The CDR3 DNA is TGCGCCAGCAGCCAGGTCGGGCAGGGGTACTATGGCTACACCTTC.

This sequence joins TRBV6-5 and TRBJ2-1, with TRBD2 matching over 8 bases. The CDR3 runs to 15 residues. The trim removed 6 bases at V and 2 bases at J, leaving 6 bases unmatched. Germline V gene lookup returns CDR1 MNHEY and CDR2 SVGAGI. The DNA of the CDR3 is TGTGCCAGCAGAAAAACGGGACTAGCCTACAATGAGCAGTTCTTC. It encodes CASRKTGLAYNEQFF.

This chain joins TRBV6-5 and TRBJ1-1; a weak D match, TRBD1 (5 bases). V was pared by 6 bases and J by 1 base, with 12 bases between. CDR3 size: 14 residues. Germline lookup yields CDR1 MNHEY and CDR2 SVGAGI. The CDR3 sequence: CASSRYGGNTEAFF. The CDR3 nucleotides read TGTGCCAGCAGCCGGTACGGGGGGAACACTGAAGCTTTCTTT.

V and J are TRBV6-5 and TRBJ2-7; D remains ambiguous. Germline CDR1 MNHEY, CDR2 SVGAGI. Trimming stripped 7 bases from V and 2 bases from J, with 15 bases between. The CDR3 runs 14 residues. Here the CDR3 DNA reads TGTGCCAGCACCGCGACAACGGCCCCCTACGAGCAGTACTTC. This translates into CASTATTAPYEQYF.

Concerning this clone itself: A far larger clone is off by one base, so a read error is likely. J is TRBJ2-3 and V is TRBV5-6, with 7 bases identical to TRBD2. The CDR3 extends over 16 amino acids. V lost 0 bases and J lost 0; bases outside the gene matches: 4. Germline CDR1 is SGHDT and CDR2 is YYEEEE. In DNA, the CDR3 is TGTGCCAGCAGCTTGGGTCTAGCGGATAGCACAGATACGCAGTATTTT. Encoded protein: CASSLGLADSTDTQYF.

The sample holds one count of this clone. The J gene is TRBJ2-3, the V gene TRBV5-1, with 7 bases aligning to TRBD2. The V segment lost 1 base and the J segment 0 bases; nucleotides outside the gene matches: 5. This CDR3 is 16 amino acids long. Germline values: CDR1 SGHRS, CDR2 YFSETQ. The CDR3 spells CASSLQSSGSTDTQYF. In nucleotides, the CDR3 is TGCGCCAGCAGCTTGCAGTCTAGCGGAAGCACAGATACGCAGTATTTT.

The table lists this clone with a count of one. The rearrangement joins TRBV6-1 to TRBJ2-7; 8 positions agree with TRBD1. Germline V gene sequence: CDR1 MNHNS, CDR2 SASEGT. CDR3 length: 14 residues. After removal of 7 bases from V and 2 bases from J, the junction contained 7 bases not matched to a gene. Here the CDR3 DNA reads TGTGCCAGCAAGGGGACAGGACTAACCTACGAGCAGTACTTC. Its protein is CASKGTGLTYEQYF.

CDR3 region: CASSLLTDAYEQYF. The CDR3 DNA reads TGTGCCAGCAGCTTATTAACAGATGCCTACGAGCAGTACTTC. The chain combines TRBV7-2 with TRBJ2-7; D not certain. This CDR3 is built from 14 residues. CDR1 SGHTA and CDR2 FQGNSA come from the germline V gene. V shed 2 bases and J shed 2 bases, with 10 bases lying between them.

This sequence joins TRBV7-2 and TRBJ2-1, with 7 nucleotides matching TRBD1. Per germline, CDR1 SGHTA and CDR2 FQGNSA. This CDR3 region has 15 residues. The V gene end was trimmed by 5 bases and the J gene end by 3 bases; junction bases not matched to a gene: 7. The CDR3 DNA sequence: TGTGCCAGCAGCGGGGGACAGCCCCTCTACAATGAGCAGTTCTTC. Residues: CASSGGQPLYNEQFF.

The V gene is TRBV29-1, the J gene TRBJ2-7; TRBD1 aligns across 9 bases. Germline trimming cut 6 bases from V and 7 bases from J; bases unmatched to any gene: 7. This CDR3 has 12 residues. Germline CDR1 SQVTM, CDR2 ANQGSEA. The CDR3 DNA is TGCAGCGTAGCGGGACAGGGTTCGGAGCAGTACTTC. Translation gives CSVAGQGSEQYF.

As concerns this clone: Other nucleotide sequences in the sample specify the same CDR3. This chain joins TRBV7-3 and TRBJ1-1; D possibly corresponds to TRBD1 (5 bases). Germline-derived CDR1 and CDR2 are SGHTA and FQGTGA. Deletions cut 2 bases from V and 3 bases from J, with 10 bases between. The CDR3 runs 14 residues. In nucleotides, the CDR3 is TGTGCCAGCAGCTTAGACAGATCCTACACTGAAGCTTTCTTT. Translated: CASSLDRSYTEAFF.

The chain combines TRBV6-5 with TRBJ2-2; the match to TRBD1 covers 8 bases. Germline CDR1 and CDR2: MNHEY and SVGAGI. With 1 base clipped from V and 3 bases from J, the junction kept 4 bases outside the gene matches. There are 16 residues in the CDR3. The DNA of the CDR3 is TGTGCCAGCAGTTACTGGTCGACAGGGGACACCGGGGAGCTGTTTTTT. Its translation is CASSYWSTGDTGELFF.

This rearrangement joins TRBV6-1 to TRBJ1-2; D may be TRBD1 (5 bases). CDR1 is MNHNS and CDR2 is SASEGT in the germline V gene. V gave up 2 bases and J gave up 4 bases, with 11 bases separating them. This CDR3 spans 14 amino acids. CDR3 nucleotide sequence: TGTGCCAGCAGTGAATTTGGAGACAGCTATGGCTACACCTTC. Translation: CASSEFGDSYGYTF.

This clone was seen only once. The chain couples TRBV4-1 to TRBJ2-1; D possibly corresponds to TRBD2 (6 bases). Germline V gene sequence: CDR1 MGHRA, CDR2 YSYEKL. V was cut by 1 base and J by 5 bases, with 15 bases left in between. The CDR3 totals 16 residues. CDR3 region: CASSQVMGLSNNEQFF. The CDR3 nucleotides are TGCGCCAGCAGCCAAGTAATGGGACTTAGCAACAATGAGCAGTTCTTC.